The sample holds a few counts of the clone carrying this T cell receptor (beta chain). The antigen is not known. This specimen comes from a study of blood T cells in healthy people across ages. It was with a sample-barcoded 5' primer and a J-beta primer mix that a second PCR of roughly 7 to 12 cycles was run. Unique molecular identifiers of 12 random nucleotides labeled each cDNA. MiXCR, applied by TCRdb to the 5' RACE reads, yields one record per CDR3 protein. The table lists 800,000 to 950,000 distinct CDR3 sequences, roughly 50% of them singletons. General study results and limits: Long-lived donors exceeded aged donors in naive CD4+ cells and diversity. The recorded TCR beta diversity per million T cells decreased in a roughly linear manner with age.

The germline CDR1 and CDR2 sequences are SEHNR and FQNEAQ (reference sequence). V lost 1 base, J lost 13 bases, and 6 bases stayed unmatched. CDR3 length equals 13 residues. The TCR comes from a man younger than 45 in good health. The chain carries TRBV7-9 and TRBJ2-1; 8 bases are shared with TRBD2. The sequenced material came from blood. The CDR3 reads CASSLEGGGTQFF. CDR3 DNA sequence: TGTGCCAGCAGCTTAGAGGGCGGGGGGACACAGTTCTTC.